This paragraph covers one T cell receptor beta chain sequence. The V and J ends lost 8 bases and 4 bases respectively, with 11 bases between them. From germline, CDR1 is MNHNY and CDR2 SVGAGI (reference sequence). This CDR3 contains 13 residues. Clones were read by immunoSEQ multiplex PCR, and TCRdb kept only the in-frame ones, dropping some. The sample has almost 50,000 clones, about 86% seen once. This sample stems from a study of PD-L1 blockade in urothelial cancer. Time point: pretreatment peripheral blood. The study enrolled patients with locally advanced or metastatic urothelial carcinoma. The receptor was derived from a man in his 70s with urothelial cancer. The source material was PBMCs, sampled around atezolizumab (anti-PD-L1) treatment. The V gene is TRBV6-6, the J gene TRBJ1-4; D gene ambiguous. The CDR3 DNA sequence: TGTGCCAGCCGGGCCGGGAGTAATGAAAAACTGTTTTTT. It codes for CASRAGSNEKLFF.